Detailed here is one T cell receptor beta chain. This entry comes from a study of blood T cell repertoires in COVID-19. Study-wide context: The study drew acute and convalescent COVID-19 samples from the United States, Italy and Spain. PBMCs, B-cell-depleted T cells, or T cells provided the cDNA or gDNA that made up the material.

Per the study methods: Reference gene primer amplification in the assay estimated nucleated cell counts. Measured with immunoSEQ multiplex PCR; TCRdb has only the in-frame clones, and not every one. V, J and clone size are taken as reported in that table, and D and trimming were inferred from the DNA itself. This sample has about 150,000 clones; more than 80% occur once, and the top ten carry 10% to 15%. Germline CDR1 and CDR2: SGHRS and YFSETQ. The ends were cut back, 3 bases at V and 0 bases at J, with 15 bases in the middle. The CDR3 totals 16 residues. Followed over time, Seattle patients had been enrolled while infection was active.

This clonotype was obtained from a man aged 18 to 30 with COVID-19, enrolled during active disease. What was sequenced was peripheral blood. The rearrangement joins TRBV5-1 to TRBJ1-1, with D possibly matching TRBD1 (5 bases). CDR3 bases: TGCGCCAGCAGCTCGCATTTGACAGCCGTGAACACTGAAGCTTTCTTT. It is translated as CASSSHLTAVNTEAFF.